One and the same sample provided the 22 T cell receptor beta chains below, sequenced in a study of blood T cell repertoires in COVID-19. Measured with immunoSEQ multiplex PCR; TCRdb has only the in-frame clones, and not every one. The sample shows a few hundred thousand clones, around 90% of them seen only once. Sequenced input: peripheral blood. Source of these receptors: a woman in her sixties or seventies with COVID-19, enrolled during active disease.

For the CDR3, the DNA is TGTGCCAGCAGCTTGGCGGGGAGTCTCGATGAGCAGTTCTTC. Translated, it gives CASSLAGSLDEQFF. This sequence joins TRBV5-6 and TRBJ2-1; a possible D gene is TRBD2 (5 bases). Germline V lookup: CDR1 SGHDT, CDR2 YYEEEE. Trimming removed 0 bases from V and 8 bases from J, with 12 bases in between. This CDR3 is built from 14 residues.

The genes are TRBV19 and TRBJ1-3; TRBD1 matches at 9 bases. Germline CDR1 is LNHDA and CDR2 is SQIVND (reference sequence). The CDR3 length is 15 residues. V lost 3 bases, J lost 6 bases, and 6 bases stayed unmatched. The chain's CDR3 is CASSIHRGLENTIYF. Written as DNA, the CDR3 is TGTGCCAGTAGTATCCACAGGGGGCTGGAAAACACCATATATTTT.

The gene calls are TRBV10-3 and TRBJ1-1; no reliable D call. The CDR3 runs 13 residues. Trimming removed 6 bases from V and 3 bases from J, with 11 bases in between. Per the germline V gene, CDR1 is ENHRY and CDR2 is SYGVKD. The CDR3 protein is CAIRNKGDTEAFF. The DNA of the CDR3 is TGTGCCATCAGGAACAAGGGAGACACTGAAGCTTTCTTT.

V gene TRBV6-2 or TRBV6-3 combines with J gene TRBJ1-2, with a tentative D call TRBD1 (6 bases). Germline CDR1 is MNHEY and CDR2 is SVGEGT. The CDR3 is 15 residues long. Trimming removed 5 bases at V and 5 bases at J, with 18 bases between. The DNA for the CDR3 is TGTGCCAGCAGTGACGAGTCGGCAGGGGCATATGGCTACACCTTC. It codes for CASSDESAGAYGYTF.

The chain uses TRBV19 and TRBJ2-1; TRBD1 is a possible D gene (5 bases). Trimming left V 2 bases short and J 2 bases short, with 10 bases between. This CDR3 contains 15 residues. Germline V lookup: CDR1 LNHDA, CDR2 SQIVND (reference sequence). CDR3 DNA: TGTGCCAGTAGTATAAGGGGCGACACCTACAATGAGCAGTTCTTC. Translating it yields CASSIRGDTYNEQFF.

The DNA of the CDR3 is TGTGCCAGCAGCGCCGGGAGGGACGAGCCGCTTCAGGACTATGGCTACACCTTC. Translation gives CASSAGRDEPLQDYGYTF. The chain joins TRBV9 to TRBJ1-2; TRBD1 is a possible D gene (5 bases). Trimming shortened V by 3 bases and J by 3 bases, and 24 bases separated the two germline ends. The CDR3 contains 18 residues. CDR1 is SGDLS and CDR2 is YYNGEE in the germline V gene.

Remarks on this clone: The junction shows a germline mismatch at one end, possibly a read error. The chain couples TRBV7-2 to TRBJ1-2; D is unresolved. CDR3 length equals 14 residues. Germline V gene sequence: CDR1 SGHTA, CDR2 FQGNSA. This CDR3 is CASRFEAGNYGYTF. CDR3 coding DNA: TGTGCCAGCCGCTTCGAAGCAGGCAACTATGGCTACACCTTC.

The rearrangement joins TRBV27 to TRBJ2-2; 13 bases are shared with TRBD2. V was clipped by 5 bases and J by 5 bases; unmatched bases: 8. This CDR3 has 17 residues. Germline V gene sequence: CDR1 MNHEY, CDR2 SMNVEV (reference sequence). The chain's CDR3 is CASSLSPGLAGTGELFF. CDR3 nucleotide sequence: TGTGCCAGCAGTCTGTCGCCGGGACTAGCGGGAACCGGGGAGCTGTTTTTT.

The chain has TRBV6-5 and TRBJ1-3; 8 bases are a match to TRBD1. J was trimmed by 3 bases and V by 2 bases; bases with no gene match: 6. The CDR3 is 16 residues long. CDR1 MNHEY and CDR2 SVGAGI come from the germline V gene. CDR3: CASSYTTGGSGNTIYF. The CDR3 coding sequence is TGTGCCAGCAGTTACACCACAGGGGGAAGTGGAAACACCATATATTTT.

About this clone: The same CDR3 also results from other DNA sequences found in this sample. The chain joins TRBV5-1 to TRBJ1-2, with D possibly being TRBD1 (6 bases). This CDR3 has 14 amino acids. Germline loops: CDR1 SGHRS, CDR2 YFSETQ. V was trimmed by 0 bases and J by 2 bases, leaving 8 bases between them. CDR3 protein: CASSLVQGNYGYTF. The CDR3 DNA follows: TGCGCCAGCAGCTTGGTACAGGGAAACTATGGCTACACCTTC.

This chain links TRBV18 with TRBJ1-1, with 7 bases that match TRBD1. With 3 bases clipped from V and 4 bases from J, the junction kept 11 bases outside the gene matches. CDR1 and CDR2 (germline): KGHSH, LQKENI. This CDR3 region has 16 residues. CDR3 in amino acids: CASSPLGAGGSTEAFF. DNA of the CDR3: TGTGCCAGCTCACCGTTAGGAGCAGGGGGGAGCACTGAAGCTTTCTTT.

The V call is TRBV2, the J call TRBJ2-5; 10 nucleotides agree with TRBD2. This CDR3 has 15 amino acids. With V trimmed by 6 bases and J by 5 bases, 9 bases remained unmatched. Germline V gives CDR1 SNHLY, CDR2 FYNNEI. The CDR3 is CASRASGRWAETQYF. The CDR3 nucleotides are TGTGCCAGCAGGGCTAGCGGGAGATGGGCCGAGACCCAGTACTTC.

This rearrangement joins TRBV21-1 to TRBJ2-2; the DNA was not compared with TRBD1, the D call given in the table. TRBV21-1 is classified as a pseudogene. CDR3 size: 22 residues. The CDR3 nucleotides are TGTGCCAGCAGCAACCCCACGAGGACAGGCCAACGAGCTTCCCCCTTCACCGGGGAGCTGTTTTTT. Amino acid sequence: CASSNPTRTGQRASPFTGELFF.

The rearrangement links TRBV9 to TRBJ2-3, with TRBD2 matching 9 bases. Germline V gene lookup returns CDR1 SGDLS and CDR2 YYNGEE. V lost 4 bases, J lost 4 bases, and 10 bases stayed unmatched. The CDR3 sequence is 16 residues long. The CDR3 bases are TGTGCCAGCAGCCGAGTTAGCGGGAGTTTGTCAGATACGCAGTATTTT. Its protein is CASSRVSGSLSDTQYF.

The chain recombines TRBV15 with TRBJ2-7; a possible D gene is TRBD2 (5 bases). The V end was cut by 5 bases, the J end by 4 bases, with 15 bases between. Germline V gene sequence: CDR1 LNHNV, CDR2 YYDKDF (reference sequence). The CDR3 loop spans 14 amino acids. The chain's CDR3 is CATSPLGRTYEQYF. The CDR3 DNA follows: TGTGCCACCAGCCCCCTCGGCAGGACTTACGAGCAGTACTTC. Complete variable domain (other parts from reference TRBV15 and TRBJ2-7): DAMVIQNPRYQVTQFGKPVTLSCSQTLNHNVMYWYQQKSSQAPKLLFHYYDKDFNNEADTPDNFQSRRPNTSFCFLDIRSPGLGDTAMYLCATSPLGRTYEQYFGPGTRLTVT.

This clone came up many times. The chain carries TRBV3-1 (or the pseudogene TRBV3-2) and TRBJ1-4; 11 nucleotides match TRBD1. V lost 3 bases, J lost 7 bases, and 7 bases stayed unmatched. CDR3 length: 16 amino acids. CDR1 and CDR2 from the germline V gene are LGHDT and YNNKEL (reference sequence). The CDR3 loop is CASSHGQGAAGEKLFF. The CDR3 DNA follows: TGTGCCAGCAGCCACGGACAGGGGGCGGCGGGTGAAAAACTGTTTTTT.

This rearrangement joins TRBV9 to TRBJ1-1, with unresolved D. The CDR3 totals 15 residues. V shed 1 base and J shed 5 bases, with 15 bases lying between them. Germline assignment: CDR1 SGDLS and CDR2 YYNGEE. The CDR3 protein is CASSVTVLGDTEAFF. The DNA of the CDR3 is TGTGCCAGCAGCGTAACAGTTTTGGGAGATACTGAAGCTTTCTTT.

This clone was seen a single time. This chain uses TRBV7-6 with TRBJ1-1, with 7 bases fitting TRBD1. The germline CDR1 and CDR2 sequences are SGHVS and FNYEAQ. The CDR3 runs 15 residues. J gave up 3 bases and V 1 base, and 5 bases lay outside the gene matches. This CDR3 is CASSLVGGADTEAFF. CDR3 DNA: TGTGCCAGCAGCTTAGTAGGGGGCGCGGACACTGAAGCTTTCTTT. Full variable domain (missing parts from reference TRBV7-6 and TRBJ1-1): GAGVSQSPRYKVTKRGQDVALRCDPISGHVSLYWYRQALGQGPEFLTYFNYEAQQDKSGLPNDRFSAERPEGSISTLTIQRTEQRDSAMYRCASSLVGGADTEAFFGQGTRLTVV.

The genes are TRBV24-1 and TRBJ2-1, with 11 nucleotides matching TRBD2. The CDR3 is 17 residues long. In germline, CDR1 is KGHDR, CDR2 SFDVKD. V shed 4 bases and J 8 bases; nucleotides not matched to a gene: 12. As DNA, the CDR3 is TGTGCCACCAGTGACCGCCTACTAGCGGGAGACTCCGATGAGCAGTTCTTC. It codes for CATSDRLLAGDSDEQFF.

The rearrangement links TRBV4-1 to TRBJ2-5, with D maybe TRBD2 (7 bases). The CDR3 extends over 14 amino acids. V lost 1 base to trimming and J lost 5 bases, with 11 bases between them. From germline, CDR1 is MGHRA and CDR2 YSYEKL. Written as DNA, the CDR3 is TGCGCCAGCAGCCAAGTGGGGGGGCGTGAGACCCAGTACTTC. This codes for CASSQVGGRETQYF.

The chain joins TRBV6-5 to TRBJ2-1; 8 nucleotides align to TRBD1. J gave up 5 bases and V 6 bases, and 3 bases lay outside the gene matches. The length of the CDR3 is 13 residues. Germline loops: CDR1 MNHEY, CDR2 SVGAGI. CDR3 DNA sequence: TGTGCCAGCAGGGACAGGGCCCACAATGAGCAGTTCTTC. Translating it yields CASRDRAHNEQFF.

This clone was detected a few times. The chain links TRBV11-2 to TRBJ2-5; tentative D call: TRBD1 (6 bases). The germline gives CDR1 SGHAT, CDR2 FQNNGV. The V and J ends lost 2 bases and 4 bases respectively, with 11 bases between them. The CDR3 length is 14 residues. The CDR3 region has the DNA TGTGCCAGCAGCTTATCAGGGGCAAGAGAGACCCAGTACTTC. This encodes CASSLSGARETQYF.